Below, 15 T cell receptor beta chains from the same sample are listed, as sequenced in a study of blood T cell repertoires in COVID-19. Generated by immunoSEQ multiplex PCR, the TCRdb table keeps only in-frame clones and is missing some. This sample has about 58,000 clones, with roughly 84% found just once. The sequencing input was peripheral blood. The receptors here all came from a man at least 80 years old with COVID-19, enrolled during active disease.

The chain has TRBV6-5 and TRBJ2-3, with a weak D call TRBD1 (6 bases). This CDR3 region has 12 residues. Trimming shortened V by 5 bases and J by 8 bases, and 11 bases separated the two germline ends. Germline-derived CDR1 and CDR2 are MNHEY and SVGAGI. The CDR3 here is CASSRQGFTQYF. CDR3 sequence (DNA): TGTGCCAGCAGTCGCCAGGGGTTTACGCAGTATTTT.

The chain combines TRBV24-1 with TRBJ1-2; the D is unclear. This CDR3 region has 12 residues. Germline CDR1 reads KGHDR; CDR2 reads SFDVKD. Trimming stripped 5 bases from V and 8 bases from J, with 11 bases between. The CDR3 here is CATSVKEEGYTF. The CDR3 coding sequence is TGTGCCACCAGTGTAAAAGAGGAGGGCTACACCTTC.

This clone was counted a single time. The V and J genes are TRBV11-2 and TRBJ2-2; the match to TRBD1 covers 8 bases. J lost 0 bases, V lost 5 bases, and 5 bases had no gene match. Germline loops: CDR1 SGHAT, CDR2 FQNNGV. The CDR3 length is 16 residues. The CDR3 region has the DNA TGTGCCAGCAGCCAGGACAGGGCGACGAACACCGGGGAGCTGTTTTTT. This codes for CASSQDRATNTGELFF.

The chain recombines TRBV5-1 with TRBJ1-3, with D possibly matching TRBD1 (6 bases). The CDR3 has 15 residues. The germline CDR1 and CDR2 sequences are SGHRS and YFSETQ. Trimming pared 4 bases from V and 1 base from J, leaving 12 bases between. In DNA form, the CDR3 reads TGCGCCAGCAGCCTTTCCGGACAGTCTGGAAACACCATATATTTT. Its translation is CASSLSGQSGNTIYF.

The chain carries TRBV5-4 and TRBJ2-7; 9 nucleotides agree with TRBD2. Germline V CDR1 and CDR2: SGHNT, YYREEE (reference sequence). Trimming at V came to 4 bases and at J to 7 bases, leaving 12 bases not matched to a gene. The CDR3 has 15 residues. The CDR3 protein is CASSHPAGGPGEQYV. CDR3 DNA sequence: TGTGCCAGCAGCCATCCGGCGGGAGGGCCGGGAGAGCAGTACGTC.

The rearrangement joins TRBV21-1 to TRBJ2-7; the table's D call TRBD2 went unverified against the DNA. TRBV21-1 is an annotated pseudogene. The CDR3 sequence is 17 residues long. CDR3 DNA: TGTGCCAGCAGCTCCCCCGTCGTAGCGGGGAGCTCCTACGAGCAGTACGTC. It translates to CASSSPVVAGSSYEQYV.

The chain uses TRBV11-2 and TRBJ2-5; 15 nucleotides match TRBD2. V lost 5 bases to trimming and J lost 1 base; unmatched junction nucleotides: 5. The CDR3 sequence is 17 residues long. Germline CDR1 reads SGHAT; CDR2 reads FQNNGV. The CDR3 loop reads CASSLGLAGGSQETQYF. The CDR3 DNA is TGTGCCAGCAGCCTGGGACTAGCGGGAGGATCCCAAGAGACCCAGTACTTC.

V usage is TRBV10-3 and J usage is TRBJ1-4, with 11 positions matching TRBD1. J gave up 7 bases and V 2 bases, and 9 bases lay outside the gene matches. CDR1 is ENHRY, CDR2 SYGVKD, per germline. The CDR3 is 17 residues long. The CDR3 coding sequence is TGTGCCATCAGTGAGCCAAAGGGAGGGACAGGGGGTGAAAAACTGTTTTTT. Protein sequence: CAISEPKGGTGGEKLFF.

The V and J genes are TRBV27 and TRBJ2-5; D is undetermined. The CDR3 length is 15 residues. V dropped 5 bases and J dropped 0 bases, with 13 bases sitting between them. Per germline, CDR1 MNHEY and CDR2 SMNVEV (reference sequence). CDR3 nucleotide sequence: TGTGCCAGCAGTCCACTACAAACGTACCAAGAGACCCAGTACTTC. It codes for CASSPLQTYQETQYF.

J is TRBJ1-6 and V is TRBV6-2 or TRBV6-3, with a weak D call TRBD1 (5 bases). Germline lookup yields CDR1 MNHEY and CDR2 SVGEGT. The germline V and J ends were trimmed by 6 bases and 6 bases, with 12 bases remaining between them. The CDR3 has 14 amino acids. The CDR3 coding sequence is TGTGCCAGCAGCGTGGGACTTTCTAATTCACCCCTCCACTTT. As protein: CASSVGLSNSPLHF.

This chain uses TRBV7-8 with TRBJ2-1; D may be TRBD2 (6 bases). The CDR3 covers 12 residues. CDR1 is SGHVS and CDR2 is FQNEAQ in the germline V gene. Trimming stripped 3 bases from V and 10 bases from J, with 10 bases between. In DNA form, the CDR3 reads TGTGCCAGCAGCTTGCCGGCGGGGGAGCAGTTCTTC. Protein sequence: CASSLPAGEQFF.

This chain links TRBV3-1 (or the pseudogene TRBV3-2) with TRBJ1-1; D is possibly TRBD1 (5 bases). Looked up from germline, CDR1 is LGHDT and CDR2 is YNNKEL (reference sequence). V was cut by 4 bases and J by 4 bases, with 13 bases left in between. CDR3 length: 14 residues. CDR3 bases: TGTGCCAGCAGCCCACGTGGGGGGGTCACTGAAGCTTTCTTT. Its protein product is CASSPRGGVTEAFF.

This clone was observed a single time. The chain employs TRBV5-6 and TRBJ1-3, with TRBD1 identical over 8 bases. The CDR3 is 14 amino acids. Germline V gene lookup returns CDR1 SGHDT and CDR2 YYEEEE. Unmatched junction bases numbered 9, after V lost 5 bases and J lost 8 bases. In DNA, the CDR3 is TGTGCCAGCAGGGTCTTAGGGACAGGAGACACCATATATTTT. Encoded protein: CASRVLGTGDTIYF.

The chain is built from TRBV12-5 and TRBJ2-3; no definite D call. V was clipped by 2 bases and J by 1 base, with 7 bases between them. Germline V lookup: CDR1 LGHNT, CDR2 FRNRAP. This CDR3 comprises 14 residues. CDR3 region: CASGLSQGTDTQYF. For the CDR3, the DNA is TGTGCTAGTGGTTTGAGCCAGGGCACAGATACGCAGTATTTT.

This clone appeared once. The chain joins TRBV12-2 to TRBJ2-1; the DNA was not used to check the table's D call, TRBD2. TRBV12-2 constitutes a pseudogene. CDR3 length equals 17 residues. CDR3 sequence: CASRLRCRSSGYNEQFF. In DNA form, the CDR3 reads TGTGCAAGTCGCTTACGCTGCAGGTCTAGCGGTTACAATGAGCAGTTCTTC.